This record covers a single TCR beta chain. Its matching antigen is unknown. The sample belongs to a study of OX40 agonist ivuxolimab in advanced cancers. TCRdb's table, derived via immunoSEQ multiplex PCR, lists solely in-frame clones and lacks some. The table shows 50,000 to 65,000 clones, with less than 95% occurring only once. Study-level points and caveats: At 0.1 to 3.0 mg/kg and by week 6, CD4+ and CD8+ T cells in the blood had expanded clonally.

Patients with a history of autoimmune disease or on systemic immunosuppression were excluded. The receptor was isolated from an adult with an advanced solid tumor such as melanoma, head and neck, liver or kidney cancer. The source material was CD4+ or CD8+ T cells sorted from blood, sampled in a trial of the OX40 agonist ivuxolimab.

CDR3 bases: TGTGCCATCGAGACAGAAAACACCGGGGAGCTGTTTTTT. Amino acids: CAIETENTGELFF. The V gene is TRBV10-3, the J gene TRBJ2-2; D is perhaps TRBD1 (5 bases). The germline V gene has CDR1 ENHRY and CDR2 SYGVKD. The CDR3 totals 13 residues. The germline V and J ends were trimmed by 8 bases and 2 bases, with 9 bases remaining between them.